These 31 T cell receptor beta chains came from one sample sequenced in a study of T cell repertoires in cytomegalovirus infection. One entry per CDR3 protein results from TCRdb running MiXCR on the reads. The sample contains a few hundred thousand distinct CDR3 sequences, over 7.5% of which appear only once. The sequenced sample was PBMCs. The receptors derive from a human donor in good health (CMV status not recorded). Some clones in this sample may be carry-over from other donors' samples.

There are many counts of this clonotype. The chain carries TRBV7-2 and TRBJ2-3; D remains unclear. CDR1 and CDR2 (germline): SGHTA, FQGNSA. Trimming stripped 5 bases from V and 4 bases from J, with 16 bases between. This CDR3 has 15 residues. The DNA for the CDR3 is TGTGCCAGCAGCCACCCTGAGAAGGTTCCAGATACGCAGTATTTT. The encoded protein is CASSHPEKVPDTQYF.

This chain connects TRBV7-9 to TRBJ1-1; 7 positions match TRBD1. CDR3 length: 13 amino acids. CDR1 is SEHNR and CDR2 is FQNEAQ in the germline V gene (reference sequence). J gave up 4 bases and V 1 base, and 0 bases lay outside the gene matches. CDR3 in DNA: TGTGCCAGCAGCTTAGAGGGGGCCACTGAAGCTTTCTTT. As protein: CASSLEGATEAFF.

This clonotype was seen a handful of times. This rearrangement joins TRBV20-1 to TRBJ1-1; D not certain. Germline CDR1 is DFQATT and CDR2 is SNEGSKA (reference sequence). V was trimmed by 0 bases and J by 0 bases, leaving 8 bases between them. CDR3 size: 14 residues. In DNA, the CDR3 is TGCAGTGCTAGAGATCCAACGGTGAACACTGAAGCTTTCTTT. Its protein is CSARDPTVNTEAFF.

This clonotype has at least ten counts. The rearrangement uses TRBV27 and TRBJ1-1; 7 bases are a match to TRBD1. The germline V gene has CDR1 MNHEY and CDR2 SMNVEV (reference sequence). This CDR3 comprises 16 residues. V was pared by 5 bases and J by 0 bases, with 9 bases of the junction left unmatched. The CDR3 sequence: CASSPSRGGVNTEAFF. The CDR3, as DNA: TGTGCCAGCAGTCCCTCCAGAGGGGGCGTGAACACTGAAGCTTTCTTT.

The chain has TRBV11-2 and TRBJ2-1; 7 nucleotides line up with TRBD2. Trimming at V came to 6 bases and at J to 6 bases, leaving 11 bases not matched to a gene. Looked up from germline, CDR1 is SGHAT and CDR2 is FQNNGV. The length of the CDR3 is 15 residues. The CDR3 sequence is CASRPVGGSGNEQFF. Here the CDR3 DNA reads TGTGCCAGCAGACCAGTGGGCGGGAGTGGCAATGAGCAGTTCTTC.

This clonotype has a count of ten or more. The CDR3 bases are TGTGCCAGCAGGACCCATAGGGGGATAGACAATGAGCAGTTCTTC. It specifies CASRTHRGIDNEQFF. The gene calls are TRBV11-2 and TRBJ2-1; tentative D call: TRBD1 (6 bases). This CDR3 spans 15 amino acids. Germline V gives CDR1 SGHAT, CDR2 FQNNGV. Trimming took 6 bases from V and 5 from J, leaving 17 bases between them.

This clonotype was picked up many times. V and J are TRBV12-3 or TRBV12-4 and TRBJ2-1; 11 nucleotides align to TRBD2. V gave up 5 bases and J gave up 6 bases; unmatched junction bases: 12. The CDR3 length is 17 residues. The CDR3 region has the DNA TGTGCCAGCAGTACACCCGTACTAGCGGGAGTTATCAATGAGCAGTTCTTC. This encodes CASSTPVLAGVINEQFF.

The rearrangement uses TRBV6-1 and TRBJ2-3; D gene uncertain. CDR1 MNHNS and CDR2 SASEGT come from the germline V gene. This CDR3 contains 15 residues. Trimming removed 6 bases at V and 1 base at J, with 14 bases between. The CDR3 DNA follows: TGTGCCAGCAGCCCTGTCCGGGCGGGCACAGATACGCAGTATTTT. Protein sequence: CASSPVRAGTDTQYF.

This clonotype came up many times. The chain uses TRBV7-2 and TRBJ2-1, with 9 bases matching TRBD2. The CDR3 consists of 16 residues. Germline V gives CDR1 SGHTA, CDR2 FQGNSA. J lost 0 bases, V lost 5 bases, and 5 bases had no gene match. The CDR3: CASSRLREGSYNEQFF. Written as DNA, the CDR3 is TGTGCCAGCAGCCGCTTGCGGGAGGGCTCCTACAATGAGCAGTTCTTC.

Notes on this clonotype: This may be a read error: a much more frequent sequence differs by one nucleotide. This sequence joins TRBV7-2 and TRBJ1-2; the D is unclear. From germline, CDR1 is SGHTA and CDR2 FQGNSA. The CDR3 sequence is 15 residues long. CDR3 in amino acids: CASSLATGPYYGYTF. The CDR3 nucleotides read TGTGCCAGCAGCCTAGCCACCGGTCCTTACTATGGCTACACCTTC.

In its sample, this clonotype was seen a few times. J is TRBJ1-1 and V is TRBV20-1, with 7 bases fitting TRBD1. The germline CDR1 and CDR2 sequences are DFQATT and SNEGSKA (reference sequence). CDR3 length: 13 amino acids. V was clipped by 5 bases and J by 0 bases; unmatched bases: 3. As DNA, the CDR3 is TGCAGTGCTTCACAGGGGATGAACACTGAAGCTTTCTTT. It encodes CSASQGMNTEAFF.

A few counts support this clonotype. The chain joins TRBV6-2 or TRBV6-3 to TRBJ2-7; TRBD1 matches at 9 bases. V shed 6 bases and J 6 bases; nucleotides not matched to a gene: 15. Per the germline V gene, CDR1 is MNHEY and CDR2 is SVGEGT. The CDR3 sequence is 16 residues long. The CDR3: CASRNNRDRESSEQYF. Here the CDR3 DNA reads TGTGCCAGCAGAAACAACCGGGACAGGGAGTCGAGCGAGCAGTACTTC.

This clonotype was picked up a small number of times. The CDR3 here is CSVSRDRSYEQYF. CDR3 nucleotide sequence: TGCAGCGTGAGCCGGGACAGGTCCTACGAGCAGTACTTC. The chain has TRBV29-1 and TRBJ2-7, with 8 bases matching TRBD1. V dropped 6 bases and J dropped 1; count of bases not matched to a gene: 5. Germline CDR1 and CDR2: SQVTM and ANQGSEA. The CDR3 is 13 amino acids.

V usage is TRBV19 and J usage is TRBJ2-1, with no clear D. The germline gives CDR1 LNHDA, CDR2 SQIVND (reference sequence). Trimming pared 5 bases from V and 0 bases from J, leaving 11 bases between. This CDR3 is 15 amino acids long. Written as DNA, the CDR3 is TGTGCCAGTAGTGTCCGGCTTAGCTCCTACAATGAGCAGTTCTTC. Protein: CASSVRLSSYNEQFF.

The rearrangement uses TRBV6-6 and TRBJ1-4; 7 bases fit TRBD1. This CDR3 region has 13 residues. Trimming removed 6 bases from V and 10 bases from J; junction bases left unmatched: 8. CDR1 MNHNY and CDR2 SVGAGI come from the germline V gene (reference sequence). In DNA, the CDR3 is TGTGCCAGCAGAACACAGGGGAGGGGAAAACTGTTTTTT. Amino acids: CASRTQGRGKLFF.

There are a few counts of this clonotype. This chain links TRBV7-9 with TRBJ1-2; perhaps TRBD1 as D (5 bases). V shed 5 bases and J shed 4 bases, with 11 bases lying between them. Germline V CDR1 and CDR2: SEHNR, FQNEAQ (reference sequence). The CDR3 spans 13 residues. CDR3 protein: CASSVQGGYGYTF. The CDR3, as DNA: TGTGCCAGCAGCGTCCAGGGCGGCTATGGCTACACCTTC.

At least ten counts were recorded for this clonotype. The V gene is TRBV4-3, the J gene TRBJ1-3, with D hard to call. The germline CDR1 and CDR2 sequences are LGHNA and YSLEER. Trimming left V 0 bases short and J 4 bases short, with 4 bases between. This CDR3 comprises 13 residues. In DNA, the CDR3 is TGCGCCAGCAGCCAAGAAACGGGAAACACCATATATTTT. It codes for CASSQETGNTIYF.

V gene TRBV12-3 or TRBV12-4 combines with J gene TRBJ1-2; the D is unclear. V lost 7 bases, J lost 5 bases, and 11 bases lay in between. The CDR3 extends over 12 amino acids. The CDR3 here is CASKAGLYGYTF. The CDR3 coding sequence is TGTGCCAGCAAGGCGGGATTATATGGCTACACCTTC.

For this clonotype: The germline gene is not matched at one end of the junction; a read error may be the cause. The chain uses TRBV4-1 and TRBJ2-7; D tentatively reads TRBD1 or TRBD2 (5 bases each). This CDR3 contains 16 residues. The germline V gene encodes CDR1 MGHRA and CDR2 YSYEKL. The CDR3 DNA reads as TGTGCCAGCAGCCAAGGTACGGTCGGGACCCGGGACGAGCAGTACTTC. Translating gives CASSQGTVGTRDEQYF.

This clonotype was observed a few times. The chain carries TRBV7-6 and TRBJ2-2, with 8 bases matching TRBD2. The CDR3 is 14 residues long. V was pared by 4 bases and J by 5 bases, with 3 bases of the junction left unmatched. The germline CDR1 and CDR2 sequences are SGHVS and FNYEAQ. CDR3: CASSSGLETGELFF. Here the CDR3 DNA reads TGTGCCAGCAGCTCGGGACTAGAGACCGGGGAGCTGTTTTTT.

This clonotype has more than one count but fewer than ten. The junction differs from germline at one of its ends, possibly a read error. This sequence joins TRBV6-5 and TRBJ2-3; 9 bases match TRBD1. The CDR3 consists of 12 residues. The germline gives CDR1 MNHEY, CDR2 SVGAGI. The CDR3 loop is CASSPRGTGKDF. DNA for the CDR3: TGTGCCAGCAGCCCCAGGGGGACAGGGAAAGATTTT.

This clonotype turned up a few times. The rearrangement uses TRBV19 and TRBJ1-1; weak D call: TRBD1 (5 bases). Germline V lookup: CDR1 LNHDA, CDR2 SQIVND (reference sequence). V lost 7 bases and J lost 0, with 9 bases in between. CDR3 length equals 13 residues. The CDR3 DNA is TGTGCCAGTAAAGTGGGGGTGAACACTGAAGCTTTCTTT. This encodes CASKVGVNTEAFF.

The chain recombines TRBV11-2 with TRBJ1-2; tentatively, D is TRBD1 (5 bases). This CDR3 comprises 13 residues. Trimming shortened V by 1 base and J by 7 bases, and 10 bases separated the two germline ends. Germline V gene sequence: CDR1 SGHAT, CDR2 FQNNGV. The CDR3 DNA reads TGTGCCAGCAGCTTAGGAGGGGCGACTGGCTACACCTTC. This codes for CASSLGGATGYTF.

This clonotype was seen repeatedly, ten times or more. V gene TRBV6-1 combines with J gene TRBJ2-7; 8 nucleotides match TRBD2. The ends lost 7 bases at V and 3 bases at J; junction bases unmatched: 8. The CDR3 sequence is 14 residues long. Germline V CDR1 and CDR2: MNHNS, SASEGT. CDR3 amino acids: CASIPGLGFYEQYF. As DNA, the CDR3 is TGTGCCAGCATCCCGGGACTAGGTTTCTACGAGCAGTACTTC.

V and J are TRBV5-6 and TRBJ2-3; D unclear. Germline CDR1 reads SGHDT; CDR2 reads YYEEEE. The CDR3 covers 14 residues. V gave up 0 bases and J gave up 4 bases, with 9 bases separating them. CDR3 DNA: TGTGCCAGCAGCTTGGGGCAAGGGTCAGATACGCAGTATTTT. Translation: CASSLGQGSDTQYF.

This clonotype was counted a few times. The chain joins TRBV7-6 to TRBJ1-4; D not resolved. The CDR3 is made up of 16 amino acids. Germline V gene sequence: CDR1 SGHVS, CDR2 FNYEAQ. Trimming took off 5 bases at V and 7 bases at J, with 20 bases between the two ends. The CDR3 DNA reads TGTGCCAGCAGCCCCAAAGAGGGCCTCCCGCGTGAAAAACTGTTTTTT. Protein product: CASSPKEGLPREKLFF.

This clonotype appeared a few times. The chain joins TRBV27 to TRBJ2-7, with 8 bases aligning to TRBD2. This CDR3 has 14 amino acids. Trimming removed 3 bases from V and 4 bases from J; junction bases left unmatched: 5. From germline, CDR1 is MNHEY and CDR2 SMNVEV (reference sequence). CDR3 residues: CASSLVSGMYEQYF. The CDR3 DNA reads TGTGCCAGCAGTTTGGTTAGCGGGATGTACGAGCAGTACTTC.

This clonotype was picked up many times. This chain links TRBV7-2 with TRBJ1-5, with D tentatively TRBD1 (6 bases). Trimming shortened V by 5 bases and J by 1 base, and 12 bases separated the two germline ends. This CDR3 is built from 15 residues. From germline, CDR1 is SGHTA and CDR2 FQGNSA. The CDR3 here is CASSQRGGSNQPQHF. For the CDR3, the DNA is TGTGCCAGCAGCCAGAGGGGGGGGAGCAATCAGCCCCAGCATTTT.

The CDR3 sequence: CASSLAQGGTDTQYF. As DNA, the CDR3 is TGTGCCAGCAGTTTAGCGCAAGGGGGCACAGATACGCAGTATTTT. The rearrangement joins TRBV12-3 or TRBV12-4 to TRBJ2-3; TRBD1 is a possible D gene (5 bases). CDR3 length: 15 residues. Trimming stripped 0 bases from V and 1 base from J, with 8 bases between.

In this sample, this clonotype turned up once. The chain carries TRBV27 and TRBJ1-2, with 9 bases identical to TRBD1. Germline values: CDR1 MNHEY, CDR2 SMNVEV (reference sequence). The CDR3 totals 16 residues. Unmatched junction bases numbered 6, after V lost 0 bases and J lost 4 bases. The CDR3 loop reads CASSLSGTGILYGYTF. CDR3 DNA: TGTGCCAGCAGTTTATCTGGGACAGGGATTCTCTATGGCTACACCTTC.

The gene calls are TRBV5-6 and TRBJ2-3, with D possibly matching TRBD2 (6 bases). This CDR3 is built from 15 residues. Germline V CDR1 and CDR2: SGHDT, YYEEEE. Trimming removed 3 bases from V and 2 bases from J, with 13 bases in between. The CDR3 region has the DNA TGTGCCAGCAGCTCGGTGCTAGCGCCCACAGATACGCAGTATTTT. Its translation: CASSSVLAPTDTQYF.